This TCR beta chain was captured in a study of human versus mouse CDR3 diversity and MHC coevolution. The study's findings and limits: Humans had the largest estimated TCR beta repertoire, 1.5 million to 2 million clonotypes. The lowest clonal inequality scores came from most of the three human donors.

This clone is a singleton in its sample. The antigen is not known. Cells were CD45RO-negative CD62L-positive naive CD4 T cells sorted from PBMCs. Trimming removed 3 bases from V and 4 bases from J; junction bases left unmatched: 4. There are 15 residues in the CDR3. Per the germline V gene, CDR1 is SGDLS and CDR2 is YYNGEE. Using immunoSEQ multiplex PCR, the repertoire was profiled, and TCRdb retains in-frame clones only, with some absent. The sample lists about 60,000 clones, 85% to 95% occurring once. Sequenced: naive CD4+ T cells from blood. The subset here: CD45RO-negative CD62L-positive naive CD4 T cells. The receptor was derived from a person aged 55 to 75 in good health. This chain joins TRBV9 and TRBJ1-3; 10 nucleotides agree with TRBD1. CDR3 sequence: CASSEGTGVGNTIYF. The CDR3 DNA follows: TGTGCCAGCAGCGAGGGGACAGGGGTAGGAAACACCATATATTTT.